This T cell receptor (beta chain) was captured by sequencing in a study of CD8+CD57+ T cells in acquired aplastic anemia. Of note for this clonotype: Its cognate antigen is unknown.

Genomic DNA was employed as the template in profiling TCR beta VDJ and CDR3. One entry per CDR3 protein, called by TCRdb with MiXCR from the reads. The repertoire consists of approximately 32,000 distinct CDR3 sequences, with roughly 77% occurring once and the leading ten covering under 25%. V dropped 6 bases and J dropped 5 bases, with 17 bases sitting between them. The CDR3 contains 14 residues. From germline, CDR1 is DFQATT and CDR2 SNEGSKA (reference sequence). General observations from the study: Controls did not differ significantly from patients in CD8+ Simpson's diversity. Patients and controls were found to share 25 to 30 CD8+ CDR3 sequences.

The chain is built from TRBV20-1 and TRBJ2-1, with D uncertain. Input material: sorted CD4+, CD8+, or CD8+CD57+ T cells (not recorded which) from PBMCs. The TCR sequence derives from a human donor in good health, serving as a control. The CDR3 is CSAEGGRVHNEQFF. The CDR3, as DNA: TGCAGTGCAGAAGGTGGCCGGGTTCACAATGAGCAGTTCTTC.